The clone carrying this T cell receptor (beta chain) has a handful of counts. The target antigen is unknown. This entry is derived from a study of cytomegalovirus exposure and HLA in healthy donors. Whole-study findings and limits: Specificity for CMV antigens was confirmed in vitro for a few of the CMV-associated chains. Among TCR sequences, most were rare, though some public TCRs appeared in many donors.

Researchers ran the PCR with 60 Vbeta and 13 Jbeta primers. Profiled with immunoSEQ multiplex PCR; TCRdb holds only in-frame clones, not every one. The data hold more than 95,000 clones, with approximately 82% observed a single time. This CDR3 is 15 amino acids long. Germline V gene data show CDR1 as SGHTS and CDR2 as YDEGEE. V was clipped by 0 bases and J by 0 bases; unmatched bases: 3. The clonotype comes from a man aged 40-49 years in good health and CMV-seropositive. The J gene is TRBJ2-7, the V gene TRBV5-8; 7 positions agree with TRBD2. Sample: PBMCs. The CDR3 sequence is CASSLGLAGSYEQYF. In nucleotides, the CDR3 is TGTGCCAGCAGCTTGGGGTTAGCGGGCTCCTACGAGCAGTACTTC. The full variable domain, its missing parts supplied by reference TRBV5-8 and TRBJ2-7, is EAGVTQSPTHLIKTRGQQATLRCSPISGHTSVYWYQQALGLGLQFLLWYDEGEERNRGNFPPRFSGRQFPNYSSELNVNALELEDSALYLCASSLGLAGSYEQYFGPGTRLTVT.